Detailed here is one T cell receptor beta chain. This table comes from immunoSEQ multiplex PCR, and its TCRdb copy is limited to in-frame clones, with some not included. The table includes roughly 130,000 clones, around 89% detected once. This entry comes from a study of radiation and T cells in renal cell carcinoma. Germline CDR1 is LNHNV and CDR2 is YYDKDF (reference sequence). CDR3 size: 15 residues. Trimming pared 4 bases from V and 5 bases from J, leaving 17 bases between. Specified time point: blood 2 weeks post-SBRT. Treatment defined: 15 Gy SBRT to primary tumor, nephrectomy 4 weeks later. The receptor was isolated from a woman aged 70-85 years with renal cell carcinoma. The sample in question was blood, obtained from a patient whose treatment included radiotherapy and nephrectomy. The chain has TRBV15 and TRBJ1-2; maybe TRBD1 (6 bases). CDR3 loop: CATSNPAGASYGYTF. The CDR3 region has the DNA TGTGCCACCAGCAACCCCGCGGGGGCGAGTTATGGCTACACCTTC. Full variable domain (missing parts from reference TRBV15 and TRBJ1-2): DAMVIQNPRYQVTQFGKPVTLSCSQTLNHNVMYWYQQKSSQAPKLLFHYYDKDFNNEADTPDNFQSRRPNTSFCFLDIRSPGLGDTAMYLCATSNPAGASYGYTFGSGTRLTVV.